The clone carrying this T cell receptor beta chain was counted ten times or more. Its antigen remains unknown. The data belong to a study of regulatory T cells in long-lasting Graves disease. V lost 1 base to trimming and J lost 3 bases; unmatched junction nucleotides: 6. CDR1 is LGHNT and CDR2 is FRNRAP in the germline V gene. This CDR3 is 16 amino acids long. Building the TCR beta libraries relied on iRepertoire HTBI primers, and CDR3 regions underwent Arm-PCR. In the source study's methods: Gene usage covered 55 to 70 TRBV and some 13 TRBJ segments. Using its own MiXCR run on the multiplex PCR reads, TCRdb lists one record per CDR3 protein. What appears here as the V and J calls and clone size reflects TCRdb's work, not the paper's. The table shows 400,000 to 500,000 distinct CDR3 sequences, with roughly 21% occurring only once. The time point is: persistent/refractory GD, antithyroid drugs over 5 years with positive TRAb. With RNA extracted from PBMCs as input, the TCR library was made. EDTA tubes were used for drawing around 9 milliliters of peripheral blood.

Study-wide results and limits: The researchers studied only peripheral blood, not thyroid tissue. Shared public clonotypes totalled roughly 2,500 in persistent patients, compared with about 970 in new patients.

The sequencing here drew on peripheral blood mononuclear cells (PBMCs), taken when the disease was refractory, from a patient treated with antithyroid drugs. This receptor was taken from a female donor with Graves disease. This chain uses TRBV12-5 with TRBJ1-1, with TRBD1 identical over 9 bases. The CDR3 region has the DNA TGTGCTAGTGGTTTGGACGAACAGGGGGCGGACACTGAAGCTTTCTTT. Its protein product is CASGLDEQGADTEAFF.